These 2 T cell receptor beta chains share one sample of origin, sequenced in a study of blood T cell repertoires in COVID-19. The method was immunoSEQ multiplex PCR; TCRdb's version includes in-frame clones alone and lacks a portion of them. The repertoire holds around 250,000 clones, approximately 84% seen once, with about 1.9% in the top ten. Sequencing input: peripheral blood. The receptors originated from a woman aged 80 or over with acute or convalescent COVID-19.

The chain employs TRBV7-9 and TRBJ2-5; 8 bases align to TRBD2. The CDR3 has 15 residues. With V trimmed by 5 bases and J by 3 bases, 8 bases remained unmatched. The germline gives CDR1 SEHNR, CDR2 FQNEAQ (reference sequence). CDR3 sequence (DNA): TGTGCCAGCAGCCCAGGGGCACTAGCGGAAGAGACCCAGTACTTC. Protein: CASSPGALAEETQYF.

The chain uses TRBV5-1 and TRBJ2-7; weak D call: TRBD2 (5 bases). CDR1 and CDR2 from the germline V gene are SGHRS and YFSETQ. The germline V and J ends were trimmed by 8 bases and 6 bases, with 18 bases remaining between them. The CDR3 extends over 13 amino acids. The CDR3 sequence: CASTREYSSEQYF. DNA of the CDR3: TGCGCCAGTACCCGGGAATACTCGTCCGAGCAGTACTTC.